Listed here are 10 T cell receptor beta chains from one sample, sequenced in a study of tumor and adjacent non-tumor tissue in lung cancer. The library came from three nested PCR rounds adapted from ARM-PCR protocols. TCRdb recomputed calls from the multiplex PCR reads with MiXCR, one row per CDR3 protein. Here the sample spans 50,000 or so distinct CDR3 sequences, 60% to 80% being singletons. RNA was extracted from bulk tissue without any cell sorting. More than 3 cm separated this lung sample from the edge of the tumor. Material for sequencing was distant non-tumor lung tissue. Source of these receptors: a woman aged 55-69 years with non-small cell lung cancer.

This clonotype appeared many times. The chain links TRBV12-3 or TRBV12-4 to TRBJ1-1; D uncertain. CDR3 length: 13 residues. The V gene lost 2 bases and the J gene lost 8 bases, with 12 bases spanning the gap. CDR3 residues: CASSLYTRSEAFF. CDR3 DNA sequence: TGTGCCAGCAGTTTATATACCCGTTCGGAAGCTTTCTTT.

This clonotype came up a few times. A much larger clone differs by one base, so this may be a read error. This is likely a read error, given that the CDR3 carries no conserved phenylalanine or tryptophan at its end. The DNA is left out, because the CDR3 cannot be placed on it with certainty; the CDR3 is given as TCRdb lists it. The V and J genes are TRBV20-1 and TRBJ2-1; the table assigns TRBD2, which was not confirmed against the DNA. Termini included, the CDR3 measures 11 amino acids. The germline V gene has CDR1 DFQATT and CDR2 SNEGSKA (reference sequence). The CDR3 region is CSAPSGSLEFI.

Worth noting for this clonotype: One end of the junction fails to match germline, which may point to a read error. The J gene is TRBJ2-3, the V gene TRBV11-3; D is uncertain. This CDR3 is built from 12 residues. CDR1 and CDR2 from the germline V gene are SGHNT and YENEEA. The CDR3 loop reads CPSSSATDTQYF. The CDR3 nucleotides are TGTCCCAGCAGCTCCGCCACAGATACGCAGTATTTT.

Comments on this clonotype: Relative to the germline gene, one junction end is altered; a read error may explain this. This chain uses TRBV20-1 with TRBJ2-1; 10 bases fit TRBD2. This CDR3 spans 16 amino acids. The germline V gene encodes CDR1 DFQATT and CDR2 SNEGSKA (reference sequence). The CDR3 DNA is TGCAGTGCTAAAGCTAGCGGGAGTAGTTATAGGAATGAGCAGTTGTTC. Amino acids: CSAKASGSSYRNEQLF.

At least ten counts were recorded for this clonotype. The genes are TRBV5-1 and TRBJ2-1; the D is unclear. V lost 4 bases to trimming and J lost 8 bases, with 13 bases between them. The V gene's germline CDR1 is SGHRS and CDR2 YFSETQ. The CDR3 is made up of 13 amino acids. CDR3 in DNA: TGCGCCAGCAGCCTCTGGTCTCCCGATGAGCAGTTCTTC. Its protein is CASSLWSPDEQFF. Variable domain in full (rest from reference TRBV5-1 and TRBJ2-1): KAGVTQTPRYLIKTRGQQVTLSCSPISGHRSVSWYQQTPGQGLQFLFEYFSETQRNKGNFPGRFSGRQFSNSRSEMNVSTLELGDSALYLCASSLWSPDEQFFGPGTRLTVL.

Ten or more counts support this clonotype. The chain couples TRBV5-1 to TRBJ2-5; D gene unclear. Germline lookup yields CDR1 SGHRS and CDR2 YFSETQ. The CDR3 extends over 12 amino acids. Trimming stripped 4 bases from V and 7 bases from J, with 11 bases between. The CDR3 here is CASSPPGVTQYF. CDR3 bases: TGCGCCAGCAGCCCTCCTGGCGTGACCCAGTACTTC.

This clonotype was observed a handful of times. CDR3 in amino acids: CASRTRQVTYEQYF. In nucleotides, the CDR3 is TGTGCCAGCAGGACCAGACAGGTAACCTACGAGCAGTACTTC. The chain is built from TRBV28 and TRBJ2-7; a possible D gene is TRBD1 (6 bases). CDR3 length: 14 amino acids. The V end lost 6 bases, the J end lost 2 bases, and 14 bases lay between the germline ends. CDR1 and CDR2 from the germline V gene are MDHEN and SYDVKM.

As regards this clonotype: No conserved phenylalanine or tryptophan is present at the end of the CDR3, so a read error is the likely explanation. The chain links TRBV29-1 to TRBJ1-1; D call uncertain. Trimming left V 5 bases short and J 7 bases short, with 14 bases between. Germline V lookup: CDR1 SQVTM, CDR2 ANQGSEA. The CDR3 covers 12 residues. CDR3 sequence reads: CSVNTVGIEAFH. CDR3 in DNA: TGCAGCGTTAACACTGTGGGAATTGAAGCTTTCCAT.

J is TRBJ2-3 and V is TRBV4-1; D is perhaps TRBD2 (6 bases). V dropped 1 base and J dropped 4 bases, with 24 bases sitting between them. Germline CDR1 reads MGHRA; CDR2 reads YSYEKL. This CDR3 comprises 19 residues. The DNA of the CDR3 is TGCGCCAGCAGCCAAGCTCCCCGCACCCTAGTGGAGGGGCCAGATACGCAGTATTTT. Translating gives CASSQAPRTLVEGPDTQYF.

Concerning this clonotype itself: At one end the junction does not follow the germline gene, possibly because of a read error. The rearrangement links TRBV6-5 to TRBJ2-7; TRBD2 is a possible D gene (6 bases). The CDR3 covers 13 residues. The V gene's germline CDR1 is MNHEY and CDR2 SVGAGI. CDR3 in amino acids: CASGAGTYYGQYF. The CDR3 DNA reads as TGTGCCAGCGGGGCAGGGACTTACTACGGGCAGTACTTC.